This T cell receptor beta chain comes out of a study of T cells after posttransplantation cyclophosphamide (dated by TCRdb to about 2016). Study-level background: Using TRB sequencing, the study followed how the T cell repertoire rebuilt after myeloablative bone marrow transplantation with posttransplantation cyclophosphamide given as GVHD prophylaxis. Public TRB sequences were compared against a database of over 3,500 sequences linked to responses to pathogens, tumor antigens, self-antigens and alloantigens. Up to 3 additional blood samples from 2 to 5.2 years after transplant were also TRB-sequenced in 3 patients, as was pretransplant blood from several patients. Because TRA and TRB clonality correlated tightly in several samples, later TCR analyses were limited to TRB. Blood from every one of the approximately 36 PTCy patients who had 1-year posttransplant specimens underwent TRB sequencing. Antigen receptor sequencing was done on samples from some 40 PTCy-treated patients and from over 15 related bone marrow donors of those patients.

Overall study results and their limits: Across 40 to 55 patients, TRB clonality was highly associated with recipient CMV seropositivity and CMV reactivation, and diversity in PTCy patients was similar to diversity in CNI/methotrexate controls. Donor-recipient similarity was low at 1-2 months but increased during the first year, and donor CD8+ memory clones often dominated later blood repertoires. The TRB repertoires of T cells infiltrating skin or the GI tract showed only limited overlap with the TRB repertoires found in blood.

As concerns this clone: The clone's antigen remains unknown. No base quality information exists; no much larger clone differs at one position.

TRB sequencing used genomic DNA with the immunoSEQ assay at survey resolution or the hsTCRB kit. The paper's processing steps were these. Initial read processing used immunoSEQ software, and repertoire analyses used the LymphoSeq R package. For each TRB dataset, clonality was calculated as 1 minus normalized Shannon entropy, and the Gini coefficient was computed as well. To infer phenotypes in unsorted samples, TRB sequences from sorted subsets of the recipient or donor were mapped onto the unsorted samples of the same recipient. TCRdb took this table from immuneACCESS and kept in-frame rearrangements with V and J called. Such tables lack part of the clones; where checked against another copy, unresolved V genes explain under half of the gap, and the rest is unexplained. The V and J calls and clone size come from that table; D and trimming were worked out from the DNA. The sample profile shows some 33,000 clones; 91% of them were found once. The ten top clones hold 0.09% to 0.12% of the sample.

Naive T cells were defined as viable CD3+CD4+ or CD3+CD8+ cells that were CCR7+CD45RA+CD45RO-CD95-CD27+CD28+. On the day of marrow donation, related bone marrow donors gave peripheral blood samples. Peripheral blood and bone marrow mononuclear cells were isolated by Ficoll-Hypaque density centrifugation and were cryopreserved. FACS on a FACSAria II was used to sort CD4+ and CD8+ T cells, including the naive and memory subsets. The germline V gene yields SNHLY for CDR1 and FYNNEI for CDR2. The CDR3, cysteine through phenylalanine, is 13 amino acids long. Kept here is only the CDR3 DNA, which spans 39 bases and is read in frame from base 1. The V end loses 7 bases and the J end loses 6 bases, and a stretch of 16 bases separates them.

The sample consisted of naive CD4+ T cells sorted from blood. This TCR derives from a man between 25 and 39 years old in good health and a related stem cell transplant donor. The receptor chain draws on TRBV2 and TRBJ2-7; perhaps TRBD2 is the D gene, with 5 bases matching. The CDR3 protein: CASKPMGLAEQYF. The DNA reads as follows: TGTGCCAGCAAACCGATGGGTCTAGCCGAGCAGTACTTC.